Below, 10 T cell receptor beta chains from the same sample are listed, as sequenced in a study of shared clonotypes between healthy human individuals (TCRdb year 2020). Receptor amplification or capture employed the immunoSEQ multiplex PCR assay. The clones in this table, taken by TCRdb from immuneACCESS, are in-frame only. Not every clone is retained; where verified, under half of the shortfall comes from an unresolved V gene, and the cause of the rest is unknown. The sample has 1,500,000 or so clones on record, 96% of them singletons. The ten most abundant clones make up roughly 1.2% of the sample. The specimen sequenced was naive CD4+ T cells sorted from blood. What this sample's cell subset or site label stands for: CD45RA+ positively selected. Source of these receptors: a man in his thirties or forties in good health.

J is TRBJ2-7 and V is TRBV5-4; a possible D gene is TRBD2 (5 bases). Trimming removed 6 bases from V and 0 bases from J, with 10 bases in between. The CDR3 contains 13 residues. Germline V gene lookup returns CDR1 SGHNT and CDR2 YYREEE (reference sequence). DNA of the CDR3: TGTGCCAGCAAGAGCGGCGACTCCTACGAGCAGTACTTC. This encodes CASKSGDSYEQYF.

A single count supports this clone. V usage is TRBV5-1 and J usage is TRBJ2-3; the D is unclear. Trimming removed 3 bases from V and 5 bases from J, with 25 bases in between. CDR1 and CDR2 (germline): SGHRS, YFSETQ. This CDR3 is built from 18 residues. The CDR3 region has the DNA TGCGCCAGCAGCTGGAAACTCACTTCGGCGGTCTCGGGAGATACGCAGTATTTT. Its translation is CASSWKLTSAVSGDTQYF.

This chain uses TRBV4-3 with TRBJ1-4, with a weak D call TRBD1 (5 bases). This CDR3 spans 16 amino acids. Trimming removed 0 bases from V and 3 bases from J, with 11 bases in between. In germline, CDR1 is LGHNA, CDR2 YSLEER. In DNA, the CDR3 is TGCGCCAGCAGCCAAGAACCCGGGACGGCTAATGAAAAACTGTTTTTT. It encodes CASSQEPGTANEKLFF.

The V call is TRBV5-8, the J call TRBJ2-7; weak D call: TRBD1 (5 bases). Germline lookup yields CDR1 SGHTS and CDR2 YDEGEE. The CDR3 totals 17 residues. Trimming took off 0 bases at V and 3 bases at J, with 19 bases between the two ends. The CDR3, as DNA: TGTGCCAGCAGCTTGGTAATCCTTCCAGGGATCAGCTACGAGCAGTACTTC. Translation: CASSLVILPGISYEQYF.

This rearrangement joins TRBV5-4 to TRBJ2-3; D is undetermined. There are 17 residues in the CDR3. Germline values: CDR1 SGHNT, CDR2 YYREEE (reference sequence). V was clipped by 0 bases and J by 1 base, with 15 bases between them. This CDR3 is CASSLGKGPLGTDTQYF. CDR3 bases: TGTGCCAGCAGCTTGGGGAAGGGTCCCTTGGGCACAGATACGCAGTATTTT.

The rearrangement links TRBV7-9 to TRBJ2-5; D gene unclear. Deletions cut 2 bases from V and 0 bases from J, with 7 bases between. The germline gives CDR1 SEHNR, CDR2 FQNEAQ (reference sequence). The CDR3 is 14 amino acids. CDR3 region: CASSLREYQETQYF. CDR3 in DNA: TGTGCCAGCAGCTTACGAGAGTACCAAGAGACCCAGTACTTC.

J is TRBJ1-1 and V is TRBV30, with TRBD1 matching over 8 bases. V lost 2 bases to trimming and J lost 5 bases; unmatched junction nucleotides: 4. Germline CDR1 reads GTSNPN; CDR2 reads SVGIG (reference sequence). This CDR3 is built from 13 residues. The CDR3 nucleotides are TGTGCCTGGAGTATACAGGGGGGGACTGAAGCTTTCTTT. Translation: CAWSIQGGTEAFF.

This clone showed up just once. V and J are TRBV29-1 and TRBJ1-4; TRBD1 is a possible D gene (6 bases). The CDR3 spans 15 residues. Looked up from germline, CDR1 is SQVTM and CDR2 is ANQGSEA. V lost 0 bases to trimming and J lost 8 bases, with 16 bases between them. CDR3 in DNA: TGCAGCGTTGAAGAGACAGGATTTAGACCAGAAAAACTGTTTTTT. It specifies CSVEETGFRPEKLFF.

The chain couples TRBV5-1 to TRBJ2-7; 8 bases fit TRBD1. The trim removed 0 bases at V and 4 bases at J, leaving 6 bases unmatched. Germline-derived CDR1 and CDR2 are SGHRS and YFSETQ. The CDR3 sequence is 15 residues long. CDR3 amino acids: CASSLVSGGLYEQYF. Written as DNA, the CDR3 is TGCGCCAGCAGCTTGGTGTCAGGGGGCTTGTACGAGCAGTACTTC.

The chain links TRBV25-1 to TRBJ1-1; 8 positions match TRBD1. V dropped 6 bases and J dropped 3; count of bases not matched to a gene: 9. The germline gives CDR1 MGHDK, CDR2 SYGVNS. The CDR3 has 15 amino acids. The chain's CDR3 is CASSDQTGEHTEAFF. CDR3 nucleotide sequence: TGTGCCAGCAGCGACCAGACAGGGGAACACACTGAAGCTTTCTTT.